The rows below give T cell receptor beta chains drawn from one sample of a study of tumor-infiltrating lymphocytes in primary liver carcinoma. Each CDR3 protein gets one entry after TCRdb re-called the multiplex PCR reads with MiXCR. The sample contains fewer than 90,000 distinct CDR3 sequences, 72% of which appear only once. What was sequenced was liver tumor tissue from sampling region 1. The receptors were gathered from a man aged 35-49 years with primary liver carcinoma and hepatitis B virus infection. Both conserved end residues are part of each CDR3. D genes are given only for firm matches. Clone size appears in some rows only: once, few, many, or a class for an expanded clone.

J,V,D,size,CDR3,DNA
TRBJ2-3,TRBV29-1,.,.,CSVEGAGDIQYF,TGCAGCGTAGAAGGGGCAGGAGATATACAGTATTTT
TRBJ1-2,TRBV6-5,.,.,CTSSPRISYGYIF,TGTACCAGCAGTCCAAGAATCAGCTATGGCTACATCTTC
TRBJ1-2,TRBV29-1,.,.,CSCGTIYGYTF,TGCAGCTGTGGTACTATCTATGGCTACACCTTC
TRBJ2-7,TRBV28,TRBD1,.,CASSLADREDEQYF,TGTGCCAGCAGCCTGGCGGACAGGGAGGACGAGCAGTACTTC
TRBJ2-7,TRBV6-6,.,many,CASSYVDGTEQYF,TGTGCCAGCAGTTACGTCGACGGGACCGAGCAGTACTTC
TRBJ2-5,TRBV7-9,TRBD2,many,CASSFRDSGMEETQYF,TGTGCCAGCAGCTTCCGGGATAGCGGGATGGAGGAGACCCAGTACTTC
TRBJ2-1,TRBV6-6,TRBD1,many,CASSYSGTVVEQFF,TGTGCCAGCAGTTACTCCGGGACAGTGGTAGAGCAGTTCTTC
TRBJ2-2,TRBV10-3,.,many,CATDPSTGTTNTGELFF,TGTGCCACCGACCCATCGACCGGGACAACGAACACCGGGGAGCTGTTTTTT
TRBJ2-1,TRBV11-3,.,.,CASSFARYNERFF,TGTGCCAGCAGCTTTGCCAGATACAATGAGCGCTTCTTC
TRBJ1-2,TRBV28,.,many,CASKGVPENYGYTF,TGTGCCAGCAAAGGGGTCCCGGAAAACTATGGCTACACCTTC
TRBJ2-7,TRBV11-2,TRBD2,.,CASSQGLACSPFNKQYF,TGTGCCAGCAGCCAGGGACTAGCGTGTTCCCCTTTCAACAAGCAGTACTTC
TRBJ1-1,TRBV7-9,.,.,CDSTPGGTEAFF,TGTGACAGCACTCCCGGGGGCACTGAAGCTTTCTTT
TRBJ1-1,TRBV4-1,.,.,CASTLSGMNIEVFF,TGCGCCAGCACCCTAAGTGGTATGAACATTGAAGTCTTCTTT
TRBJ1-1,TRBV6-5,.,.,CAGSYGWANTEAFF,TGTGCCGGCAGTTACGGCTGGGCGAACACTGAAGCTTTCTTT
TRBJ2-7,TRBV7-6,.,.,CASSLAAEAYEQYF,TGTGCCAGCAGCTTAGCAGCGGAGGCCTACGAGCAGTACTTC
TRBJ2-3,TRBV10-2,.,.,CATSPGLPLADRQYF,TGCGCTACTTCACCTGGACTTCCGTTGGCAGATAGGCAGTATTTT
TRBJ2-1,TRBV11-2,.,.,CASSYSSTSRRGGGFF,TGTGCCAGTAGCTACTCTTCGACCAGCAGGAGGGGAGGCGGGTTCTTC
TRBJ1-1,TRBV12-3/TRBV12-4,.,.,CISTDGVMNTEAFF,TGTATCAGCACCGACGGAGTCATGAACACTGAAGCTTTCTTT
TRBJ2-3,TRBV15,TRBD2,.,CATSIPGGRIHDTQYF,TGTGCCACCAGCATACCGGGAGGGCGTATACACGATACGCAGTATTTT
TRBJ2-3,TRBV12-3/TRBV12-4,TRBD2,.,CASSKLAEGEDTQHF,TGTGCCAGCAGTAAACTAGCGGAAGGAGAAGATACGCAACATTTT
TRBJ2-1,TRBV20-1,TRBD2,.,CSARDPLAVNEQFF,TGCAGTGCAAGAGACCCTCTAGCGGTCAATGAGCAGTTCTTC
TRBJ1-6,TRBV4-1,.,.,CASSHLTGKANLPLHF,TGCGCCAGTAGTCATCTCACAGGGAAGGCTAATTTACCCCTCCACTTT